This entry features one T cell receptor beta chain sequence. Unmatched junction bases numbered 4, after V lost 6 bases and J lost 3 bases. This CDR3 has 13 amino acids. In germline, CDR1 is KGHSH, CDR2 LQKENI. This sample was taken from a study of blood T cell repertoires in COVID-19. Generated by immunoSEQ multiplex PCR, the TCRdb table keeps only in-frame clones and is missing some. The table records 250,000 to 300,000 clones, around nine tenths of them present only once. Cohorts were determined from participant-reported clinical history. V usage is TRBV18 and J usage is TRBJ2-7; 8 positions agree with TRBD2. This receptor was identified in a woman aged 55-69 years who had recovered from COVID-19. The sequenced sample was PBMCs or T cells enriched from blood (not recorded which). The chain's CDR3 is CASSPGGDYEQYF. Written as DNA, the CDR3 is TGTGCCAGCTCGCCGGGGGGGGACTACGAGCAGTACTTC.